This T cell receptor (beta chain) originates from a study of blood T cell repertoires in COVID-19. Study-level information: The samples span acute and convalescent COVID-19 from the United States, Italy and Spain. PBMCs, B-cell-depleted T cells, or T cells were the source of the cDNA or gDNA that made up the material.

Original processing methods: Estimated nucleated cell counts came from reference gene primer amplification. The assay was immunoSEQ multiplex PCR, and TCRdb's table has in-frame clones only and misses some. Clonal size and the V and J genes are those of that table, whereas D and trimming came from the DNA. The table shows about 140,000 clones, with 60% to 85% occurring only once. The CDR3 contains 16 residues. The V end was cut by 1 base, the J end by 0 bases, with 10 bases between. CDR1 and CDR2 from the germline V gene are LNHNV and YYDKDF (reference sequence). In this sample, this clone turned up a few times.

The TCR comes from an elderly woman with active or convalescent COVID-19. V and J are TRBV15 and TRBJ2-4, with TRBD1 as a possible D gene (5 bases). What was sequenced was peripheral blood. The CDR3 loop is CATSRVDTLAKNIQYF. In DNA, the CDR3 is TGTGCCACCAGCAGAGTGGACACTCTAGCCAAAAACATTCAGTACTTC.